The source of this TCR beta chain is a study of Graves' ophthalmopathy and Graves' hyperthyroidism. The ends were cut back, 5 bases at V and 2 bases at J, with 11 bases in the middle. The germline gives CDR1 SGHRS, CDR2 YFSETQ. This CDR3 region has 13 residues. Each hyperthyroidism patient was newly diagnosed, with under 2 months' duration, and aged 18 to 65. The study, taken as a whole, reports: Built on 13 signatures, a model told ophthalmopathy apart from stable hyperthyroidism with 85% to 90% sensitivity and almost 84% specificity.

Using RNA transcripts, the TCR beta CDR3 regions were amplified. RT-PCR with HTBI primers came first, then second-round multiplex PCR. MiXCR, applied by TCRdb to the multiplex PCR reads, yields one record per CDR3 protein. The sample consists of around 1,000,000 distinct CDR3 sequences, 35% to 40% of them appearing once. This clonotype appeared a few times. What it binds is unknown. The clonotype was recovered from an adult man with Graves' hyperthyroidism. The chain links TRBV5-1 to TRBJ2-7; D is unclear. The sequencing input was peripheral blood or thyroid tissue (not recorded which). The CDR3 loop is CASRAFRAYEQYF. CDR3 DNA sequence: TGCGCCAGCAGGGCGTTCAGAGCCTACGAGCAGTACTTC.